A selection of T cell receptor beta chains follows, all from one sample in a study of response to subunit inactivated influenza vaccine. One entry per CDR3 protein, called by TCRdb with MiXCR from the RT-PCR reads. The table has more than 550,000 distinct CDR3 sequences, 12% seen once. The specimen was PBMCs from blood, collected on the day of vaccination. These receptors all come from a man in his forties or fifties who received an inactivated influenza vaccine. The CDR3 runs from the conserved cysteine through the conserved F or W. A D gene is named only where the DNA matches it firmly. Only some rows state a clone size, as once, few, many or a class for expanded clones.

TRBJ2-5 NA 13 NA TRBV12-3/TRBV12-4 CASSFIGEETQYF TGTGCCAGCAGTTTTATTGGGGAAGAGACCCAGTACTTC
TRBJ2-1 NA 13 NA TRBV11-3 CASSLGTFNEQFF TGTGCCAGCAGCTTAGGGACGTTCAATGAGCAGTTCTTC
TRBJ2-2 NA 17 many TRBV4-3 CASSQKYRRDSPGELFF TGCGCCAGCAGCCAAAAGTATCGGAGGGATTCTCCCGGGGAGCTGTTTTTT
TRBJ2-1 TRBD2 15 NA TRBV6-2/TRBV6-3 CASSRGTTIDNEQFF TGTGCCAGCTCAAGAGGGACTACTATCGACAATGAGCAGTTCTTC
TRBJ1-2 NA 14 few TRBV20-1 CSARDLTANYGYTF TGCAGTGCTAGAGATTTAACAGCCAACTATGGCTACACCTTC
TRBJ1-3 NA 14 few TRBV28 CASTGSFSGNTIYF TGTGCCAGCACCGGGAGTTTCTCTGGAAACACCATATATTTT
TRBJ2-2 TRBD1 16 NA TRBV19 CASSTPGQGRTGELFF TGTGCCAGTAGTACACCGGGACAGGGAAGAACCGGGGAGCTGTTTTTT
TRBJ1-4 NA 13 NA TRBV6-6 CASAAGSNEKLFF TGTGCCAGCGCGGCAGGGTCTAATGAAAAACTGTTTTTT
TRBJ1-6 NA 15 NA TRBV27 CASRGRGPQNSPLHF TGTGCCAGCAGGGGACGCGGCCCACAGAATTCACCCCTCCACTTT
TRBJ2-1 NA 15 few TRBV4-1 CASRSTGNSYNEQFF TGCGCCAGCAGGAGTACAGGGAACTCCTACAATGAGCAGTTCTTC
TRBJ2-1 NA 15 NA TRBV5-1 CASSLGIPPASEQFF TGCGCCAGCAGCTTAGGGATACCACCTGCGAGCGAGCAGTTCTTC
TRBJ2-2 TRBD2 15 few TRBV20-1 CSASPKGGYTGELFF TGCAGTGCTTCCCCCAAGGGAGGGTACACCGGGGAGCTGTTTTTT
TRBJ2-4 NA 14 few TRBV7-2 CASSETGSFGIQYF TGTGCCAGCAGCGAAACAGGGTCCTTCGGCATTCAGTACTTC
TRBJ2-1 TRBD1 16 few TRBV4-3 CASSQNRDRSYNEQFF TGCGCCAGCAGCCAGAACCGGGACAGGTCCTACAATGAGCAGTTCTTC
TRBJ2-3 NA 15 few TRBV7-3 CASSLGPPWTDTQYF TGTGCCAGCAGCTTAGGCCCCCCATGGACAGATACGCAGTATTTT
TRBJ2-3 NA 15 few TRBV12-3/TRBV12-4 CASRQNRHRTDTQYF TGTGCCAGCAGACAAAACAGGCACCGCACAGATACGCAGTATTTT
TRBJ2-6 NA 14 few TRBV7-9 CASSSVGWANVLTF TGTGCCAGCAGCTCCGTCGGCTGGGCCAACGTCCTGACTTTC
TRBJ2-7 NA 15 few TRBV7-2 CASSLWAGSYYEQYF TGTGCCAGCAGCTTATGGGCAGGGTCCTATTACGAGCAGTACTTC